The clone carrying this T cell receptor (beta chain) has a count of ten or more. The antigen is unknown. The sample originates from a study of glioma-infiltrating T cells. Whole-study results and caveats: Tissue and blood shared very few CDR3 sequences. Non-neoplastic patients had below-expected tissue-blood divergence, while all gliomas exceeded expectation.

Germline V gene lookup returns CDR1 SGHTA and CDR2 FQGNSA. The CDR3 length is 13 residues. The V end lost 1 base, the J end lost 3 bases, and 6 bases lay between the germline ends. Amplification of TCR alpha and beta CDR3 regions from RNA used iRepertoire nested multiplex PCR. For one-step reverse transcription and amplification, 100-400 ng of tissue mRNA or PBMC total RNA was used. TCRdb passed the multiplex PCR reads through MiXCR, listing each CDR3 protein once. The sample lists approximately 190,000 distinct CDR3 sequences, more than 30% occurring once. The receptor's source is a human donor with low-grade glioma or glioblastoma, undergoing nonglioma brain surgery, or in good health (not recorded which). This chain links TRBV7-2 with TRBJ1-2; D gene uncertain. The specimen sequenced was glioma tissue, nonneoplastic brain tissue, or PBMCs (not recorded which). The CDR3 DNA sequence: TGTGCCAGCAGCTTAGAAGGGTACTATGGCTACACCTTC. Encoded protein: CASSLEGYYGYTF. The full variable domain, completed using reference TRBV7-2 and TRBJ1-2, is GAGVSQSPSNKVTEKGKDVELRCDPISGHTALYWYRQSLGQGLEFLIYFQGNSAPDKSGLPSDRFSAERTGGSVSTLTIQRTQQEDSAVYLCASSLEGYYGYTFGSGTRLTVV.